This T cell receptor (beta chain) was profiled in a study of Ad26.COV2.S vaccination and SARS-CoV-2 variants. Sequencing was performed with immunoSEQ multiplex PCR; in TCRdb, only in-frame clones are kept and a portion is missing. Among a few hundred thousand clones listed, around 82% were seen once. Treatment in this sample: around 19 received Ad26.COV2.S at low or high dose, single or two shots; about 5 received placebo; per-sample allocation not given. Day 63 after the first injection of vaccine or placebo was the sampling time. An Ad26 vector that expressed Wuhan-strain SARS-CoV-2 spike constituted the vaccine. The CDR3 has 14 amino acids. Germline CDR1 reads PRHDT; CDR2 reads FYEKMQ (reference sequence). V was pared by 8 bases and J by 12 bases, with 23 bases between.

The sequence was obtained from a person between 18 and 59 years old who received the Ad26.COV2.S COVID-19 vaccine or a placebo. Sequencing used peripheral blood, obtained in a trial of Ad26.COV2.S vaccine versus placebo. V gene TRBV13 combines with J gene TRBJ2-1; tentatively, D is TRBD2 (6 bases). The CDR3 loop reads CASGTSTAGQVQFF. The CDR3 nucleotides read TGTGCCAGCGGCACCTCAACAGCGGGCCAGGTGCAGTTCTTC.